This T cell receptor (beta chain) derives from a study of blood T cell repertoires in COVID-19. Study-level background: T cells, B-cell-depleted T cells, or PBMCs provided the cDNA or gDNA that served as material.

This CDR3 is built from 16 residues. V shed 4 bases, J shed 4 bases, and the junction held 4 bases outside the gene matches. The germline V gene has CDR1 LNHDA and CDR2 SQIVND (reference sequence). TCRdb's copy holds only in-frame clones and misses some; the assay was immunoSEQ multiplex PCR. The top ten clones hold around 4.5% of a sample with just over 300,000 clones, 85% to 90% of them seen once. The J gene is TRBJ2-1, the V gene TRBV19; 13 bases line up with TRBD2. The specimen was PBMCs or T cells enriched from blood (not recorded which). This receptor was identified in a woman aged 18-29 years with acute COVID-19. In nucleotides, the CDR3 is TGTGCCAGTAGTACACCGGGACTAGCGGGATACAATGAGCAGTTCTTC. It translates to CASSTPGLAGYNEQFF. Combining the CDR3 with reference TRBV19 and TRBJ2-1 gives the whole variable domain DGGITQSPKYLFRKEGQNVTLSCEQNLNHDAMYWYRQDPGQGLRLIYYSQIVNDFQKGDIAEGYSVSREKKESFPLTVTSAQKNPTAFYLCASSTPGLAGYNEQFFGPGTRLTVL.